This T cell receptor (beta chain) was profiled in a study of the immune and genomic landscape of osteosarcoma. The germline V gene has CDR1 SGDLS and CDR2 YYNGEE. Trimming removed 4 bases from V and 4 bases from J, with 11 bases in between. The CDR3 sequence is 13 residues long. Repertoires were generated with immunoSEQ multiplex PCR, while TCRdb's copy carries only in-frame clones and drops some. The sample contains about 4,600 clones, over 65% of which appear only once. Poor-prognosis osteosarcoma patients supplied post-treatment primary, local recurrence and metastasis tumor specimens. The J gene is TRBJ1-1, the V gene TRBV9; tentative D call: TRBD1 (5 bases). The sample taken for sequencing was osteosarcoma tumor tissue from the lung. The source is a human donor with osteosarcoma. This CDR3 is CASSIGTGTEAFF. CDR3 nucleotides: TGTGCCAGCAGCATCGGGACGGGCACTGAAGCTTTCTTT.